The 5 T cell receptor beta chains presented below share a single source sample, sequenced in a study of PD-1 blockade in classical Hodgkin lymphoma. Only in-frame clones appear in the TCRdb table, and some are missing; sequencing was by immunoSEQ multiplex PCR. The sample holds approximately 84,000 clones, 83% seen once. Indicated time point: cycle 4 day 1 (C4D1), after about 6 weeks of nivolumab. Every patient experienced relapse after autologous stem cell transplantation, and brentuximab vedotin exposure varied. This material consisted of peripheral blood mononuclear cells (PBMCs), taken before the fourth cycle of nivolumab. Receptor source: a human donor with classical Hodgkin lymphoma.

The chain joins TRBV7-6 to TRBJ2-7, with 9 bases that match TRBD1. CDR1 and CDR2 (germline): SGHVS, FNYEAQ. The CDR3 consists of 14 residues. Trimming took 5 bases from V and 2 from J; bases not matched to a gene: 4. The chain's CDR3 is CASSPGTGPYEQYF. In DNA, the CDR3 is TGTGCCAGCAGCCCCGGGACAGGGCCCTACGAGCAGTACTTC.

The chain carries TRBV14 and TRBJ2-7; the D gene is possibly TRBD1 (5 bases). Trimming stripped 5 bases from V and 4 bases from J, with 9 bases between. Germline V gene sequence: CDR1 SGHDN, CDR2 FVKESK. CDR3 length: 12 amino acids. The CDR3, as DNA: TGTGCCAGCAGCGGTGGGGCGTACGAGCAGTACTTC. This codes for CASSGGAYEQYF.

The chain couples TRBV7-2 to TRBJ2-1; TRBD1 aligns across 7 bases. With 5 bases clipped from V and 8 bases from J, the junction kept 9 bases outside the gene matches. The CDR3 has 14 residues. Germline V gene sequence: CDR1 SGHTA, CDR2 FQGNSA. CDR3 amino acids: CASSPRQGYDEQFF. The DNA for the CDR3 is TGTGCCAGCAGCCCCAGACAGGGTTATGATGAGCAGTTCTTC.

The chain has TRBV10-3 and TRBJ1-2; unclear D gene. Trimming took off 2 bases at V and 7 bases at J, with 17 bases between the two ends. Germline-derived CDR1 and CDR2 are ENHRY and SYGVKD. The CDR3 has 15 amino acids. CDR3 amino acids: CAISEGRDGSPGYTF. The CDR3 DNA reads as TGTGCCATCAGTGAGGGGCGTGACGGCAGTCCTGGCTACACCTTC.

V is TRBV5-1 and J is TRBJ2-3; TRBD2 aligns across 10 bases. With 6 bases clipped from V and 6 bases from J, the junction kept 4 bases outside the gene matches. This CDR3 contains 13 residues. The germline CDR1 and CDR2 sequences are SGHRS and YFSETQ. CDR3 region: CASTSGSGDTQYF. DNA of the CDR3: TGCGCCAGCACTAGCGGGAGTGGTGATACGCAGTATTTT.